The 18 T cell receptor beta chains reported below all come from one sample, sequenced in a study of human T cells and chemical hapten exposure. A single record per CDR3 protein comes from TCRdb applying MiXCR to the RACE reads. The sample has 65,000 to 85,000 distinct CDR3 sequences, 10% seen once; the top ten hold roughly 1.5%. The time point denotes: patch test 1, 2 weeks after DPC sensitization. Treatment meaning: therapeutic diphenylcyclopropenone sensitization with weekly scalp DPC. The sequenced sample was whole blood, obtained in connection with sensitization to the hapten diphenylcyclopropenone (DPC). The receptors here all came from a woman between 45 and 65 years old with alopecia areata. Some clones in this sample may be carry-over from other donors' samples.

This clonotype was observed once. V usage is TRBV28 and J usage is TRBJ2-4; a possible D gene is TRBD2 (5 bases). Trimming left V 5 bases short and J 7 bases short, with 15 bases between. The CDR3 extends over 14 amino acids. Looked up from germline, CDR1 is MDHEN and CDR2 is SYDVKM. CDR3 residues: CASSDSAKGNIQYF. CDR3 nucleotides: TGTGCCAGCAGTGATAGCGCAAAGGGTAACATTCAGTACTTC.

This sequence joins TRBV7-2 and TRBJ2-7; TRBD1 matches at 9 bases. Germline V gene data show CDR1 as SGHTA and CDR2 as FQGNSA. V was pared by 1 base and J by 5 bases, with 6 bases of the junction left unmatched. The CDR3 spans 15 residues. CDR3 residues: CASSLDGTGIDEQYF. CDR3 in DNA: TGTGCCAGCAGCTTAGATGGGACAGGGATCGACGAGCAGTACTTC.

This clonotype was counted between two and nine times. The chain employs TRBV12-3 or TRBV12-4 and TRBJ2-5, with D possibly being TRBD2 (5 bases). The V gene lost 3 bases and the J gene lost 5 bases, with 13 bases spanning the gap. The CDR3 totals 14 residues. This chain's CDR3 is CASSFLIRTETQYF. DNA for the CDR3: TGTGCCAGCAGTTTTCTTATACGGACTGAGACCCAGTACTTC.

To note about this clonotype: One junction end disagrees with the germline gene, perhaps due to a read error. The chain has TRBV7-2 and TRBJ2-1; perhaps TRBD1 as D (5 bases). Germline V CDR1 and CDR2: SGHTA, FQGNSA. This CDR3 has 15 amino acids. The CDR3 is CASSLDRSSHNEQFF. Written as DNA, the CDR3 is TGTGCCAGCAGCTTAGACAGGAGCTCCCACAATGAGCAGTTCTTC.

There are a few counts of this clonotype. The chain couples TRBV7-9 to TRBJ1-5; maybe TRBD1 (6 bases). V gave up 5 bases and J gave up 7 bases, with 21 bases separating them. Germline V lookup: CDR1 SEHNR, CDR2 FQNEAQ (reference sequence). CDR3 length: 16 amino acids. The CDR3 here is CASSRGTPTTGQPQHF. In DNA form, the CDR3 reads TGTGCCAGCAGCAGGGGGACTCCAACAACGGGACAGCCCCAGCATTTT.

In this sample, this clonotype turned up many times. The chain combines TRBV9 with TRBJ2-7; D unresolved. V dropped 2 bases and J dropped 5 bases, with 14 bases sitting between them. The CDR3 consists of 14 residues. In germline, CDR1 is SGDLS, CDR2 YYNGEE. This CDR3 is CASSVGPRANEQYF. CDR3 nucleotides: TGTGCCAGCAGCGTTGGGCCAAGGGCCAACGAGCAGTACTTC.

This clonotype occurred many times. J is TRBJ1-2 and V is TRBV6-5; no firm D call. V lost 6 bases and J 3 bases, leaving 11 bases between the germline ends. The germline V gene encodes CDR1 MNHEY and CDR2 SVGAGI. The CDR3 contains 13 residues. CDR3 loop: CASRREAYYGYTF. Here the CDR3 DNA reads TGTGCCAGCAGGAGAGAAGCCTACTATGGCTACACCTTC.

This clonotype showed up many times. The V call is TRBV20-1, the J call TRBJ2-3; 8 positions match TRBD2. The V and J ends lost 2 bases and 11 bases, in that order; junction bases with no gene match: 18. CDR1 is DFQATT and CDR2 is SNEGSKA in the germline V gene (reference sequence). This CDR3 has 16 amino acids. In DNA form, the CDR3 reads TGCAGTGCTAGATCATTCCTCGCGGGAGGATCTGGGGAGCAGTATTTT. Translation gives CSARSFLAGGSGEQYF.

CDR3 bases: TGTGCCAGCAGGGCGGGAGACGGATACGAGCAGTACTTC. It specifies CASRAGDGYEQYF. V gene TRBV2 combines with J gene TRBJ2-7; 7 bases match TRBD2. V lost 6 bases, J lost 4 bases, and 6 bases stayed unmatched. Germline lookup yields CDR1 SNHLY and CDR2 FYNNEI. This CDR3 region has 13 residues.

This clonotype was recorded a few times. This chain links TRBV7-9 with TRBJ1-1; 11 bases are shared with TRBD1. The CDR3 contains 16 residues. Germline V gene data show CDR1 as SEHNR and CDR2 as FQNEAQ (reference sequence). V gave up 4 bases and J gave up 4 bases; unmatched junction bases: 8. CDR3 sequence (DNA): TGTGCCAGCAGCTCCTCCGGGACAGGGGGTACCACTGAAGCTTTCTTT. Translating it yields CASSSSGTGGTTEAFF.

The chain uses TRBV29-1 and TRBJ2-3; D assignment may be TRBD1 or TRBD2 (6 bases each). The V gene lost 7 bases and the J gene lost 3 bases, with 8 bases spanning the gap. Germline-derived CDR1 and CDR2 are SQVTM and ANQGSEA. The CDR3 sequence is 11 residues long. CDR3 coding DNA: TGCAGCGGAGGGGGGACAGATACGCAGTATTTT. It codes for CSGGGTDTQYF.

The table lists this clonotype with many counts. The rearrangement joins TRBV5-1 to TRBJ2-1; 8 bases match TRBD1. Germline loops: CDR1 SGHRS, CDR2 YFSETQ. V lost 6 bases to trimming and J lost 0 bases; unmatched junction nucleotides: 5. The CDR3 runs to 15 residues. For the CDR3, the DNA is TGCGCCAGCACCCGAGGGACAGGCTCCTACAATGAGCAGTTCTTC. Protein: CASTRGTGSYNEQFF.

The V gene is TRBV7-3, the J gene TRBJ2-2; 9 nucleotides match TRBD1. The CDR3 contains 18 residues. With V trimmed by 4 bases and J by 2 bases, 11 bases remained unmatched. The germline V gene encodes CDR1 SGHTA and CDR2 FQGTGA. CDR3 residues: CASSSPPNRGRNTGELFF. The CDR3 region has the DNA TGTGCCAGCAGCTCCCCGCCAAACAGGGGGCGAAACACCGGGGAGCTGTTTTTT.

This clonotype was seen more than once but under ten times. The CDR3 DNA reads as TGCGCCAGCACCCAAGCAGGGGCGAACACTGAAGCTTTCTTT. This encodes CASTQAGANTEAFF. This rearrangement joins TRBV5-1 to TRBJ1-1; a weak D match, TRBD1 (6 bases). Trimming removed 6 bases at V and 1 base at J, with 13 bases between. This CDR3 has 14 residues. CDR1 SGHRS and CDR2 YFSETQ come from the germline V gene.

This clonotype was seen many times. The chain uses TRBV2 and TRBJ2-1; D unresolved. The V gene lost 0 bases and the J gene lost 7 bases, with 10 bases spanning the gap. CDR1 is SNHLY and CDR2 is FYNNEI in the germline V gene. This CDR3 contains 14 residues. CDR3 coding DNA: TGTGCCAGCAGTGAAGCGCTTTCTAGTAATGAGCAGTTCTTC. Protein: CASSEALSSNEQFF.

This clonotype has only a few counts. The rearrangement joins TRBV7-3 to TRBJ2-2; 10 bases line up with TRBD2. Germline V gene sequence: CDR1 SGHTA, CDR2 FQGTGA. After removal of 11 bases from V and 5 bases from J, the junction contained 11 bases not matched to a gene. This CDR3 comprises 15 residues. The CDR3 reads CASGAGGPRTGELFF. The CDR3 DNA sequence: TGTGCCTCCGGAGCGGGAGGGCCTCGGACCGGGGAGCTGTTTTTT. Full variable domain (remainder filled in from reference TRBV7-3 and TRBJ2-2): GAGVSQTPSNKVTEKGKYVELRCDPISGHTALYWYRQSLGQGPEFLIYFQGTGAADDSGLPNDRFFAVRPEGSVSTLKIQRTERGDSAVYLCASGAGGPRTGELFFGEGSRLTVL.

The V and J genes are TRBV3-1 and TRBJ2-2; D is unresolved. V shed 0 bases and J shed 7 bases, with 3 bases lying between them. The CDR3 spans 12 residues. Per the germline V gene, CDR1 is LGHDT and CDR2 is YNNKEL (reference sequence). CDR3 region: CASSQEGGELFF. The CDR3 region has the DNA TGTGCCAGCAGCCAAGAAGGCGGGGAGCTGTTTTTT. Drawing the rest from reference TRBV3-1 and TRBJ2-2, the complete variable domain is DTAVSQTPKYLVTQMGNDKSIKCEQNLGHDTMYWYKQDSKKFLKIMFSYNNKELIINETVPNRFSPKSPDKAHLNLHINSLELGDSAVYFCASSQEGGELFFGEGSRLTVL.

The chain recombines TRBV6-2 or TRBV6-3 with TRBJ2-3; tentatively, D is TRBD2 (5 bases). The CDR3 contains 17 residues. Germline lookup yields CDR1 MNHEY and CDR2 SVGEGT. Trimming pared 4 bases from V and 2 bases from J, leaving 19 bases between. The CDR3 nucleotides read TGTGCCAGCAGTTTCCATCCGGAGGATCCTTCCACAGATACGCAGTATTTT. Translated, it gives CASSFHPEDPSTDTQYF.